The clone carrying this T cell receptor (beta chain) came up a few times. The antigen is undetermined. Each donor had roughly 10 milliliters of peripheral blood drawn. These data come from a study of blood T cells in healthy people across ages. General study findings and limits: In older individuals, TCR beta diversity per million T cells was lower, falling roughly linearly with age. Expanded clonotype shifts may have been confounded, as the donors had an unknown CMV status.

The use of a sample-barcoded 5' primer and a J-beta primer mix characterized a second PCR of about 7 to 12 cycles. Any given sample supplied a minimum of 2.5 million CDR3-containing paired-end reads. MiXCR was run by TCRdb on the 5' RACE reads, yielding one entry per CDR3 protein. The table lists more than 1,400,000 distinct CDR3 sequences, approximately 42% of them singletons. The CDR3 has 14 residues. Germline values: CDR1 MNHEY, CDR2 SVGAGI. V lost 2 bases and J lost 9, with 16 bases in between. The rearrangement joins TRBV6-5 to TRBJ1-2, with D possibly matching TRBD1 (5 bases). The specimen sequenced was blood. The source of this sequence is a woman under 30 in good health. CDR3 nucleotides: TGTGCCAGCAGTTACAGTAGAGGGGCCCAAAGCTACACCTTC. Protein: CASSYSRGAQSYTF.